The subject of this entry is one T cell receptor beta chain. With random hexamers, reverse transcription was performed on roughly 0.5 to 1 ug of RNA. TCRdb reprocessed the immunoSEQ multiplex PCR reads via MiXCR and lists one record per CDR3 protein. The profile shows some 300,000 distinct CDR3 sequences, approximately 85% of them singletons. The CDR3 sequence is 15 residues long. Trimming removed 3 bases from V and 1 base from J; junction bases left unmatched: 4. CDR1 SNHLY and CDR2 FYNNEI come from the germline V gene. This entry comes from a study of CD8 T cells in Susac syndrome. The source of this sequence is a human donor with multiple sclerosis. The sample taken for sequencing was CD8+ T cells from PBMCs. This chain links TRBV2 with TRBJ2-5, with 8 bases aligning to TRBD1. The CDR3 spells CASSDTDRGQETQYF. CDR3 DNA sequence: TGTGCCAGCAGTGACACCGACAGGGGCCAAGAGACCCAGTACTTC.